The 4 T cell receptor beta chains listed next were all sequenced from one sample in a study of Graves' ophthalmopathy and Graves' hyperthyroidism. RNA served as the template for amplifying TCR beta CDR3 regions. First-round RT-PCR employed HTBI primers, with a second-round multiplex PCR after it. TCRdb recomputed calls from the multiplex PCR reads with MiXCR, one row per CDR3 protein. This table has roughly 700,000 distinct CDR3 sequences, roughly two fifths appearing once. Material for sequencing was peripheral blood. The receptors derive from an adult man with Graves' ophthalmopathy.

The chain uses TRBV20-1 and TRBJ2-7; the D is unclear. The CDR3 is made up of 17 amino acids. The V gene's germline CDR1 is DFQATT and CDR2 SNEGSKA (reference sequence). Trimming stripped 1 base from V and 7 bases from J, with 26 bases between. In DNA form, the CDR3 reads TGCAGTGCTAGAGGGTCTCCTAGAGGTGGGTTGCGCGTGGAGCAGTACTTC. Its translation is CSARGSPRGGLRVEQYF.

This clonotype came up once. Without the conserved terminal phenylalanine or tryptophan, this CDR3 likely stems from a read error. Because the CDR3's place on the DNA is in doubt, the DNA is left out and the CDR3 is given as listed by TCRdb. The chain's CDR3 is CSARRGTG. The chain is built from TRBV29-1 and TRBJ2-7; the table names TRBD1, a call not compared with the DNA. Germline V lookup: CDR1 SQVTM, CDR2 ANQGSEA. The CDR3 extends over 8 residues, inclusive of both ends.

The rearrangement uses TRBV2 and TRBJ1-2; D remains ambiguous. This CDR3 has 12 residues. Germline-derived CDR1 and CDR2 are SNHLY and FYNNEI. Trimming removed 4 bases from V and 8 bases from J, with 11 bases in between. The CDR3 coding sequence is TGTGCCAGCAGTGCTACGTCGGACGGCTACACCTTC. Encoded protein: CASSATSDGYTF.

The chain employs TRBV2 and TRBJ1-6, with 7 bases lining up with TRBD1. J was trimmed by 13 bases and V by 4 bases; bases with no gene match: 10. This CDR3 has 14 residues. Germline-derived CDR1 and CDR2 are SNHLY and FYNNEI. In DNA form, the CDR3 reads TGTGCCAGCAGTGGGGGACAGACGATTCAGCCCCTCCACTTT. It yields the protein CASSGGQTIQPLHF.